Shown below are 9 T cell receptor beta chains from a single sample sequenced in a study of OX40 agonist ivuxolimab in advanced cancers. TCRdb keeps only in-frame clones here, not all; method: immunoSEQ multiplex PCR. The table lists tens of thousands of clones, roughly 84% of them singletons. This specimen was CD4+ or CD8+ T cells sorted from blood, taken in a trial of the OX40 agonist ivuxolimab. The receptors stem from an adult with an advanced solid tumor such as melanoma, head and neck, liver or kidney cancer.

This sequence joins TRBV7-2 and TRBJ2-7; 7 nucleotides match TRBD1. There are 16 residues in the CDR3. After removal of 5 bases from V and 0 bases from J, the junction contained 10 bases not matched to a gene. Germline V lookup: CDR1 SGHTA, CDR2 FQGNSA. CDR3 sequence reads: CASSTPPGQSSYEQYF. As DNA, the CDR3 is TGTGCCAGCAGCACACCACCGGGACAGTCCTCCTACGAGCAGTACTTC.

For this clone: The sample carries other DNA sequences with the same CDR3. The genes are TRBV19 and TRBJ2-7; D gene ambiguous. Trimming stripped 5 bases from V and 4 bases from J, with 12 bases between. CDR3 length: 13 residues. Germline-derived CDR1 and CDR2 are LNHDA and SQIVND (reference sequence). The CDR3 region is CASSSDGAYEQYF. In nucleotides, the CDR3 is TGTGCCAGTAGTTCAGATGGAGCTTACGAGCAGTACTTC.

This chain connects TRBV27 to TRBJ2-6, with no clear D. The V gene's germline CDR1 is MNHEY and CDR2 SMNVEV (reference sequence). The ends were cut back, 8 bases at V and 3 bases at J, with 14 bases in the middle. This CDR3 spans 15 amino acids. The CDR3 protein is CASRIEGVGANVLTF. CDR3 sequence (DNA): TGTGCCAGCCGTATCGAAGGAGTTGGGGCCAACGTCCTGACTTTC.

The rearrangement links TRBV5-6 to TRBJ2-7; D is perhaps TRBD2 (5 bases). Germline V gives CDR1 SGHDT, CDR2 YYEEEE. V was cut by 2 bases and J by 6 bases, with 12 bases left in between. There are 13 residues in the CDR3. CDR3 in amino acids: CASSLSEGGEQYF. DNA of the CDR3: TGTGCCAGCAGCTTAAGCGAGGGTGGCGAGCAGTACTTC.

The rearrangement uses TRBV7-8 and TRBJ1-2; TRBD1 aligns across 7 bases. The CDR3 is 14 residues long. Trimming at V came to 3 bases and at J to 6 bases, leaving 7 bases not matched to a gene. In germline, CDR1 is SGHVS, CDR2 FQNEAQ. CDR3 sequence: CASSFYNTGDGYTF. CDR3 in DNA: TGTGCCAGCAGCTTCTACAATACAGGGGATGGCTACACCTTC.

The chain recombines TRBV9 with TRBJ1-1; D call uncertain. V was shortened by 0 bases and J by 3 bases, with 9 bases between the two germline ends. Germline V lookup: CDR1 SGDLS, CDR2 YYNGEE. The CDR3 sequence is 14 residues long. Here the CDR3 DNA reads TGTGCCAGCAGCGTAGGGGGAGGGCACACTGAAGCTTTCTTT. Its protein is CASSVGGGHTEAFF.

CDR3 residues: CASSSPGSGSYNEQFF. CDR3 DNA: TGTGCCAGCAGCTCTCCCGGATCGGGGTCCTACAATGAGCAGTTCTTC. The chain combines TRBV11-3 with TRBJ2-1; weak D call: TRBD2 (5 bases). Trimming shortened V by 4 bases and J by 1 base, and 14 bases separated the two germline ends. CDR1 and CDR2 (germline): SGHNT, YENEEA. This CDR3 comprises 16 residues.

The CDR3 is CASSTPGQGAPGELFF. The CDR3 DNA reads TGTGCCAGCAGCACACCGGGACAGGGGGCGCCCGGGGAGCTGTTTTTT. This sequence joins TRBV7-6 and TRBJ2-2; TRBD1 aligns across 12 bases. J gave up 6 bases and V 5 bases, and 7 bases lay outside the gene matches. Germline V CDR1 and CDR2: SGHVS, FNYEAQ. The CDR3 loop spans 16 amino acids.

The J gene is TRBJ1-4, the V gene TRBV6-6; no reliable D call. V was cut by 7 bases and J by 4 bases, with 13 bases left in between. The germline V gene encodes CDR1 MNHNY and CDR2 SVGAGI (reference sequence). This CDR3 has 14 amino acids. The CDR3 sequence: CASTPGRFNEKLFF. The DNA of the CDR3 is TGTGCCAGCACCCCTGGGCGGTTTAATGAAAAACTGTTTTTT.